This entry is about one T cell receptor beta chain. Using RNA transcripts as the source, TCR beta CDR3 regions were amplified. The study used the HTBI primer set for a first-round RT-PCR of the TCR CDR3. TCRdb reprocessed the multiplex PCR reads via MiXCR and lists one record per CDR3 protein. This sample yields under 500,000 distinct CDR3 sequences, of which around 15% are seen a single time; around 28% belongs to the top ten. The CDR3 is 18 residues long. V trimming: 5 bases; J trimming: 5 bases; junction bases outside the gene matches: 9. Germline V lookup: CDR1 SEHNR, CDR2 FQNEAQ (reference sequence). These data come from a study of T cells in Graves' hyperthyroidism and ophthalmopathy.

This sequence was found in a middle-aged man with Graves' ophthalmopathy. Sequenced sample: blood. V is TRBV7-9 and J is TRBJ2-2; the match to TRBD2 covers 15 bases. This CDR3 is CASSLGLAGGRLTGELFF. For the CDR3, the DNA is TGTGCCAGCAGCCTCGGACTAGCGGGAGGGCGTTTGACCGGGGAGCTGTTTTTT.